The 17 T cell receptor beta chains below were found in one sample sequenced in a study of blood T cell repertoires in COVID-19. Sequencing used immunoSEQ multiplex PCR; TCRdb keeps in-frame clones, though not all of them. The sample lists some 220,000 clones, around four fifths occurring once. Sequenced: peripheral blood. These receptor sequences come from a woman in her sixties who had recovered from COVID-19.

The chain combines TRBV11-3 with TRBJ2-1; D might be TRBD2 (5 bases). Trimming left V 7 bases short and J 5 bases short, with 12 bases between. Germline CDR1 reads SGHNT; CDR2 reads YENEEA. This CDR3 has 13 amino acids. The CDR3 reads CASKRAGHNEQFF. CDR3 coding DNA: TGTGCCAGCAAAAGGGCGGGCCACAATGAGCAGTTCTTC. Looking up the rest from reference TRBV11-3 and TRBJ2-1 gives the full variable domain: EAGVVQSPRYKIIEKKQPVAFWCNPISGHNTLYWYLQNLGQGPELLIRYENEEAVDDSQLPKDRFSAERLKGVDSTLKIQPAELGDSAVYLCASKRAGHNEQFFGPGTRLTVL.

This rearrangement joins TRBV30 to TRBJ2-5; TRBD1 is a possible D gene (5 bases). This CDR3 spans 17 amino acids. V was shortened by 0 bases and J by 0 bases, with 17 bases between the two germline ends. Per the germline V gene, CDR1 is GTSNPN and CDR2 is SVGIG (reference sequence). The CDR3 spells CAWSVNVGALNQETQYF. CDR3 DNA: TGTGCCTGGAGTGTCAATGTAGGGGCACTGAACCAAGAGACCCAGTACTTC.

This clone turned up a few times. This chain connects TRBV5-1 to TRBJ2-2; 12 bases line up with TRBD2. The germline CDR1 and CDR2 sequences are SGHRS and YFSETQ. The CDR3 contains 16 residues. Unmatched junction bases numbered 7, after V lost 4 bases and J lost 6 bases. The CDR3 DNA reads TGCGCCAGCAGCCCGAGGACTAGCGGGGTGGCCGGGGAGCTGTTTTTT. This sequence encodes CASSPRTSGVAGELFF.

This clone was seen a single time. This chain connects TRBV6-2 or TRBV6-3 to TRBJ2-7; 9 bases match TRBD1. Trimming cost V 6 bases and J 3 bases; bases outside gene matches: 9. The CDR3 runs to 15 residues. The germline CDR1 and CDR2 sequences are MNHEY and SVGEGT. CDR3 in DNA: TGTGCCAGCAGCTCCCCCGGACAGGGGAGCTACGAGCAGTACTTC. Protein product: CASSSPGQGSYEQYF.

This clone was counted once. The chain uses TRBV11-2 and TRBJ1-4, with 8 bases identical to TRBD1. V dropped 6 bases and J dropped 4; count of bases not matched to a gene: 1. This CDR3 contains 13 residues. Germline CDR1 SGHAT, CDR2 FQNNGV. In DNA, the CDR3 is TGTGCCAGCAGAGGACAGGGTAATGAAAAACTGTTTTTT. It codes for CASRGQGNEKLFF.

This chain uses TRBV5-3 with TRBJ1-5; 8 bases match TRBD1. TRBV5-3 is an ORF, with its function uncertain. CDR3 size: 17 residues. After removal of 2 bases from V and 6 bases from J, the junction contained 13 bases not matched to a gene. The CDR3 DNA sequence: TGTGCCAGAAGCTTTTTCGAGGACAGGGAGGTAGGTCAGCCCCAGCATTTT. This encodes CARSFFEDREVGQPQHF.

This clone was counted only a few times. The V call is TRBV18, the J call TRBJ1-2; no definite D call. Germline CDR1 KGHSH, CDR2 LQKENI. CDR3 size: 13 residues. V was trimmed by 2 bases and J by 1 base, leaving 5 bases between them. CDR3 protein: CASSPNSNYGYTF. Written as DNA, the CDR3 is TGTGCCAGCTCACCAAACAGTAACTATGGCTACACCTTC.

The chain recombines TRBV6-5 with TRBJ2-5; 10 bases fit TRBD2. Germline V gene data show CDR1 as MNHEY and CDR2 as SVGAGI. The V gene end was trimmed by 6 bases and the J gene end by 3 bases; junction bases not matched to a gene: 7. This CDR3 is built from 15 residues. The CDR3 nucleotides are TGTGCCAGCAGCTTGGGGAGCGGGGGGGAAGAGACCCAGTACTTC. Translated: CASSLGSGGEETQYF.

The chain couples TRBV29-1 to TRBJ2-7; maybe TRBD2 (5 bases). The CDR3 has 13 residues. Germline-derived CDR1 and CDR2 are SQVTM and ANQGSEA. The V and J ends lost 0 bases and 0 bases respectively, with 6 bases between them. The chain's CDR3 is CSVEEGASYEQYF. For the CDR3, the DNA is TGCAGCGTTGAAGAGGGAGCCTCCTACGAGCAGTACTTC.

The CDR3 loop is CASSVAGDYEQYF. In DNA form, the CDR3 reads TGTGCCAGCAGCGTAGCGGGGGATTACGAGCAGTACTTC. V usage is TRBV9 and J usage is TRBJ2-7; possibly TRBD2 for D (6 bases). Germline V lookup: CDR1 SGDLS, CDR2 YYNGEE. V was trimmed by 0 bases and J by 4 bases, leaving 8 bases between them. The CDR3 has 13 residues.

This chain uses TRBV11-1 with TRBJ2-3; D is perhaps TRBD1 (5 bases). Trimming removed 2 bases from V and 4 bases from J, with 13 bases in between. The length of the CDR3 is 15 residues. Germline V CDR1 and CDR2: SGHAT, FQDESV (reference sequence). The DNA of the CDR3 is TGTGCCAGCAGCTTACAAGGGGTTGAGGCAGATACGCAGTATTTT. Its protein is CASSLQGVEADTQYF.

The chain has TRBV9 and TRBJ1-2, with a weak D call TRBD1 (6 bases). The V gene's germline CDR1 is SGDLS and CDR2 YYNGEE. V lost 3 bases and J lost 8, with 17 bases in between. The CDR3 is 14 amino acids. Here the CDR3 reads CASSGLGTSQGYTF. CDR3 nucleotides: TGTGCCAGCAGCGGATTAGGGACATCCCAGGGCTACACCTTC.

The genes are TRBV23-1 and TRBJ2-1, with D possibly matching TRBD1 (7 bases). TRBV23-1 is assigned to the ORF class and has an uncertain function. V was trimmed by 2 bases and J by 0 bases, leaving 32 bases between them. The CDR3 length is 23 residues. The CDR3 spells CASSQAGSNPGQGGRSSYNEQFF. CDR3 nucleotide sequence: TGCGCCAGCAGTCAAGCGGGATCCAACCCGGGGCAGGGGGGCCGTAGCTCCTACAATGAGCAGTTCTTC.

This chain connects TRBV5-1 to TRBJ2-3; 7 positions match TRBD2. CDR3 length: 15 amino acids. The germline V gene encodes CDR1 SGHRS and CDR2 YFSETQ. V lost 9 bases, J lost 2 bases, and 12 bases stayed unmatched. CDR3 loop: CATRFRGDSTDTQYF. CDR3 bases: TGCGCCACCAGGTTCCGGGGGGACTCCACAGATACGCAGTATTTT.

V gene TRBV3-1 (or the pseudogene TRBV3-2) combines with J gene TRBJ1-2; 9 bases are a match to TRBD1. The CDR3 contains 14 residues. Germline V lookup: CDR1 LGHDT, CDR2 YNNKEL (reference sequence). J was trimmed by 7 bases and V by 0 bases; bases with no gene match: 3. CDR3 in DNA: TGTGCCAGCAGCCAAGATGGGGACAGGGTTGGCTACACCTTC. Protein: CASSQDGDRVGYTF.

The J gene is TRBJ2-7, the V gene TRBV6-5, with a tentative D call TRBD2 (6 bases). V gave up 5 bases and J gave up 1 base, with 12 bases separating them. This CDR3 spans 14 amino acids. Germline-derived CDR1 and CDR2 are MNHEY and SVGAGI. CDR3 DNA sequence: TGTGCCAGCAGTCGGCGGGACGGATCCTACGAGCAGTACTTC. It is translated as CASSRRDGSYEQYF.

In this sample, this clone turned up a few times. The chain couples TRBV7-9 to TRBJ1-1; D may be TRBD1 (5 bases). Germline V gene data show CDR1 as SEHNR and CDR2 as FQNEAQ (reference sequence). V lost 8 bases, J lost 0 bases, and 10 bases lay in between. This CDR3 is 13 amino acids long. CDR3 nucleotide sequence: TGTGCCAGCTTGAAGGGGATGAACACTGAAGCTTTCTTT. As protein: CASLKGMNTEAFF.